The 18 T cell receptor beta chains below were found in one sample sequenced in a study of T cell changes during pregnancy in multiple sclerosis. Here immunoSEQ multiplex PCR was the method, and the copy in TCRdb shows in-frame clones only, minus some. The table includes tens of thousands of clones, about 92% detected once. Sequencing was performed on peripheral blood, taken in the second trimester of pregnancy. The receptors here all came from a female donor with multiple sclerosis, enrolled in a pregnancy study.

The chain couples TRBV9 to TRBJ1-1; D gene ambiguous. Trimming left V 4 bases short and J 5 bases short, with 12 bases between. The germline gives CDR1 SGDLS, CDR2 YYNGEE. The CDR3 is 13 residues long. CDR3 nucleotide sequence: TGTGCCAGCAGCCCAGTCATGTGGACTGAAGCTTTCTTT. It is translated as CASSPVMWTEAFF.

The V gene is TRBV28, the J gene TRBJ2-1; 11 bases match TRBD2. V lost 3 bases, J lost 10 bases, and 11 bases stayed unmatched. Germline V gene data show CDR1 as MDHEN and CDR2 as SYDVKM. The CDR3 consists of 16 residues. This CDR3 reads CASSFSPSGRPTEQFF. Here the CDR3 DNA reads TGTGCCAGCAGTTTTTCTCCTAGCGGGAGGCCCACGGAGCAGTTCTTC.

The chain uses TRBV6-5 and TRBJ1-1; TRBD1 matches at 7 bases. With 2 bases clipped from V and 4 bases from J, the junction kept 4 bases outside the gene matches. The CDR3 runs to 14 residues. Germline CDR1 and CDR2: MNHEY and SVGAGI. The CDR3 coding sequence is TGTGCCAGCAGTTACAGACAGGGACGCACTGAAGCTTTCTTT. As protein: CASSYRQGRTEAFF.

The chain is built from TRBV7-2 and TRBJ2-1; 11 nucleotides line up with TRBD2. V lost 5 bases, J lost 7 bases, and 13 bases stayed unmatched. The germline CDR1 and CDR2 sequences are SGHTA and FQGNSA. This CDR3 region has 17 residues. The CDR3 nucleotides are TGTGCCAGCAGCCGTATAGCGATAGCGGGAGGGCCTAATGAGCAGTTCTTC. Amino acid sequence: CASSRIAIAGGPNEQFF.

The chain has TRBV5-1 and TRBJ2-3, with D unclear. Trimming removed 1 base from V and 5 bases from J, with 8 bases in between. CDR1 is SGHRS and CDR2 is YFSETQ in the germline V gene. The CDR3 loop spans 13 amino acids. CDR3 residues: CASSLISLDTQYF. For the CDR3, the DNA is TGCGCCAGCAGCTTGATAAGCTTAGATACGCAGTATTTT.

The rearrangement joins TRBV9 to TRBJ1-2, with TRBD1 identical over 9 bases. The junction had 7 bases not matched to a gene; V was cut back by 3 bases and J by 4 bases. CDR1 SGDLS and CDR2 YYNGEE come from the germline V gene. The CDR3 sequence is 15 residues long. The DNA of the CDR3 is TGTGCCAGCAGCGGGGCGGGACAGGGAGGCTATGGCTACACCTTC. Translating it yields CASSGAGQGGYGYTF.

V and J are TRBV7-9 and TRBJ1-1, with D possibly matching TRBD1 (6 bases). The length of the CDR3 is 15 residues. The germline gives CDR1 SEHNR, CDR2 FQNEAQ (reference sequence). Trimming pared 5 bases from V and 4 bases from J, leaving 17 bases between. The CDR3 nucleotides read TGTGCCAGCAGCACGAAGTCTACAGGGAGCACTGAAGCTTTCTTT. Translating it yields CASSTKSTGSTEAFF.

J is TRBJ2-5 and V is TRBV19; D unresolved. Germline V gives CDR1 LNHDA, CDR2 SQIVND (reference sequence). Trimming stripped 5 bases from V and 4 bases from J, with 17 bases between. The CDR3 is 15 residues long. The CDR3 is CASSERLSSRETQYF. The DNA of the CDR3 is TGTGCCAGTAGTGAGAGACTGTCGTCCCGAGAGACCCAGTACTTC.

The chain uses TRBV5-6 and TRBJ2-5, with D possibly matching TRBD1 (6 bases). This CDR3 region has 15 residues. CDR1 SGHDT and CDR2 YYEEEE come from the germline V gene. V was cut by 0 bases and J by 5 bases, with 14 bases left in between. The CDR3 protein is CASSLEVRGRETQYF. The CDR3, as DNA: TGTGCCAGCAGCTTGGAGGTCAGGGGAAGGGAGACCCAGTACTTC.

The genes are TRBV5-1 and TRBJ2-2, with 13 bases lining up with TRBD2. V trimming: 4 bases; J trimming: 5 bases; junction bases outside the gene matches: 5. CDR1 SGHRS and CDR2 YFSETQ come from the germline V gene. This CDR3 has 16 amino acids. The chain's CDR3 is CASSPKGLAGTGELFF. CDR3 sequence (DNA): TGCGCCAGCAGCCCAAAGGGACTAGCGGGAACCGGGGAGCTGTTTTTT.

The V call is TRBV30, the J call TRBJ1-3, with D tentatively TRBD1 (5 bases). Germline lookup yields CDR1 GTSNPN and CDR2 SVGIG (reference sequence). Trimming shortened V by 0 bases and J by 3 bases, and 12 bases separated the two germline ends. The CDR3 runs 15 residues. CDR3 sequence (DNA): TGTGCCTGGAGTGTACGGGGGGGGTTTGGAAACACCATATATTTT. It specifies CAWSVRGGFGNTIYF.

The chain combines TRBV11-3 with TRBJ2-4, with 12 bases matching TRBD1. CDR1 is SGHNT and CDR2 is YENEEA in the germline V gene. V lost 2 bases and J lost 4; bases outside the gene matches: 9. The CDR3 is 18 residues long. DNA of the CDR3: TGTGCCAGCAGCTTATTCGGGACAGGGGGCTCCTCTAAAAACATTCAGTACTTC. Translated: CASSLFGTGGSSKNIQYF.

The rearrangement links TRBV28 to TRBJ2-1; the D gene is possibly TRBD1 (7 bases). V gave up 4 bases and J gave up 8 bases, with 18 bases separating them. CDR1 MDHEN and CDR2 SYDVKM come from the germline V gene. The CDR3 is 15 amino acids. CDR3 coding DNA: TGTGCCAGCAGTTCGACAGGGAGGTCGGGAGATGAGCAGTTCTTC. Translated: CASSSTGRSGDEQFF.

V and J are TRBV7-9 and TRBJ2-7; 8 bases fit TRBD1. The trim removed 4 bases at V and 3 bases at J, leaving 8 bases unmatched. Germline assignment: CDR1 SEHNR and CDR2 FQNEAQ (reference sequence). The CDR3 is 15 amino acids. The CDR3 DNA sequence: TGTGCCAGCAGCTACCTGGGACAGGCAAACTACGAGCAGTACTTC. It is translated as CASSYLGQANYEQYF.

V gene TRBV14 combines with J gene TRBJ1-2; perhaps TRBD1 as D (5 bases). Germline values: CDR1 SGHDN, CDR2 FVKESK. The ends were cut back, 4 bases at V and 8 bases at J, with 17 bases in the middle. This CDR3 comprises 14 residues. Here the CDR3 reads CASSLKPGNRGYTF. The CDR3, as DNA: TGTGCCAGCAGCCTCAAACCAGGGAACCGCGGCTACACCTTC.

This clone was observed a single time. This chain connects TRBV4-2 to TRBJ2-3; the D is unclear. The CDR3 runs to 11 residues. The germline V and J ends were trimmed by 0 bases and 7 bases, with 2 bases remaining between them. The germline gives CDR1 LGHNA, CDR2 YNFKEQ. The chain's CDR3 is CASSQDNTQYF. CDR3 DNA: TGTGCCAGCAGCCAAGACAATACGCAGTATTTT.

Only one count was recorded for this clone. The chain recombines TRBV7-2 with TRBJ2-7, with 8 bases identical to TRBD1. There are 18 residues in the CDR3. Losses at the gene ends were 6 bases for V and 1 base for J; bases not matched to a gene: 17. Germline CDR1 SGHTA, CDR2 FQGNSA. CDR3 coding DNA: TGTGCCAGCAGACCCCCCGGACAGGGCGCTCCTTCTTCCTACGAGCAGTACTTC. It specifies CASRPPGQGAPSSYEQYF.

The chain joins TRBV5-6 to TRBJ1-1; D gene unclear. The CDR3 is 12 amino acids. In germline, CDR1 is SGHDT, CDR2 YYEEEE. V was pared by 4 bases and J by 3 bases, with 7 bases between. The CDR3 region is CASSGRDTEAFF. CDR3 nucleotides: TGTGCCAGCAGCGGGAGGGACACTGAAGCTTTCTTT.